One and the same sample provided the 13 T cell receptor beta chains below, sequenced in a study of T cell responses to AZD1222 COVID-19 vaccine. Clones were sequenced by immunoSEQ multiplex PCR, and TCRdb holds only the in-frame ones, with some missing. Of over 150,000 clones listed, about 93% are singletons. The sequenced sample was peripheral blood, obtained 28 days after the second dose of the MenACWY control vaccine. The receptor set was obtained from an adult who received the MenACWY meningococcal vaccine as a control.

The chain has TRBV4-2 and TRBJ1-5; unclear D gene. The CDR3 loop spans 15 amino acids. Trimming removed 0 bases from V and 1 base from J, with 7 bases in between. In germline, CDR1 is LGHNA, CDR2 YNFKEQ. CDR3 region: CASSQEWLSNQPQHF. The CDR3 DNA follows: TGTGCCAGCAGCCAAGAATGGTTAAGCAATCAGCCCCAGCATTTT.

The genes are TRBV19 and TRBJ1-4; perhaps TRBD1 as D (5 bases). The germline V gene has CDR1 LNHDA and CDR2 SQIVND (reference sequence). V was pared by 4 bases and J by 0 bases, with 9 bases between. This CDR3 has 15 amino acids. The DNA of the CDR3 is TGTGCCAGTAGTACGTGGACAACAACTAATGAAAAACTGTTTTTT. Encoded protein: CASSTWTTTNEKLFF.

CDR3: CATTGANNSPLHF. The DNA for the CDR3 is TGTGCCACCACAGGGGCGAATAATTCACCCCTCCACTTT. The genes are TRBV12-3 or TRBV12-4 and TRBJ1-6, with TRBD1 identical over 7 bases. J lost 5 bases, V lost 10 bases, and 5 bases had no gene match. This CDR3 has 13 amino acids.

This sequence joins TRBV19 and TRBJ1-2; TRBD1 matches 10 bases. Germline V gene sequence: CDR1 LNHDA, CDR2 SQIVND (reference sequence). Trimming removed 5 bases from V and 4 bases from J; junction bases left unmatched: 1. The CDR3 is 13 amino acids. CDR3 sequence: CASSWDRGYGYTF. The CDR3, as DNA: TGTGCCAGTAGTTGGGACAGGGGCTATGGCTACACCTTC.

The genes are TRBV3-1 (or the pseudogene TRBV3-2) and TRBJ1-1; D uncertain. Germline V gene lookup returns CDR1 LGHDT and CDR2 YNNKEL (reference sequence). The length of the CDR3 is 12 residues. V lost 1 base and J lost 3, with 3 bases in between. CDR3 region: CASSQADTEAFF. CDR3 DNA sequence: TGTGCCAGCAGCCAAGCAGACACTGAAGCTTTCTTT.

The chain uses TRBV18 and TRBJ1-6; unclear D gene. Trimming removed 4 bases from V and 5 bases from J, with 6 bases in between. The CDR3 sequence is 13 residues long. The germline V gene has CDR1 KGHSH and CDR2 LQKENI. CDR3 sequence reads: CASSRTDNSPLHF. CDR3 nucleotides: TGTGCCAGCTCACGGACGGATAATTCACCCCTCCACTTT. The whole variable domain, filled in from reference TRBV18 and TRBJ1-6, reads NAGVMQNPRHLVRRRGQEARLRCSPMKGHSHVYWYRQLPEEGLKFMVYLQKENIIDESGMPKERFSAEFPKEGPSILRIQQVVRGDSAAYFCASSRTDNSPLHFGNGTRLTVT.

This clone appeared a few times. The CDR3 nucleotides are TGTGCCAGCCGGGACAGCCTTAACTATGGCTACACCTTC. Encoded protein: CASRDSLNYGYTF. This chain uses TRBV7-9 with TRBJ1-2; the match to TRBD1 covers 7 bases. CDR3 size: 13 residues. Germline lookup yields CDR1 SEHNR and CDR2 FQNEAQ (reference sequence). The junction had 4 bases not matched to a gene; V was cut back by 8 bases and J by 1 base.

This chain links TRBV19 with TRBJ2-5, with 9 bases identical to TRBD2. The CDR3 contains 14 residues. V was clipped by 5 bases and J by 5 bases; unmatched bases: 6. In germline, CDR1 is LNHDA, CDR2 SQIVND (reference sequence). The CDR3 bases are TGTGCCAGTAGTCCACGGACTAGCGTCGAGACCCAGTACTTC. Translated: CASSPRTSVETQYF.

The V call is TRBV5-6, the J call TRBJ2-5; 10 bases align to TRBD1. In germline, CDR1 is SGHDT, CDR2 YYEEEE. The CDR3 is made up of 16 amino acids. Trimming cost V 4 bases and J 2 bases; bases outside gene matches: 8. The CDR3 coding sequence is TGTGCCAGCAGCGTCTCCGGGACAGGGGTGCAAGAGACCCAGTACTTC. This translates into CASSVSGTGVQETQYF.

The V gene is TRBV6-1, the J gene TRBJ1-3, with D perhaps TRBD1 (5 bases). The CDR3 runs to 17 residues. V was shortened by 0 bases and J by 0 bases, with 12 bases between the two germline ends. CDR1 and CDR2 from the germline V gene are MNHNS and SASEGT. In DNA, the CDR3 is TGTGCCAGCAGTGAAGCAGGGGTCAATCTCTCTGGAAACACCATATATTTT. Its translation: CASSEAGVNLSGNTIYF.

This rearrangement joins TRBV10-3 to TRBJ1-6; weak D call: TRBD1 (6 bases). Germline loops: CDR1 ENHRY, CDR2 SYGVKD. The V end was cut by 6 bases, the J end by 8 bases, with 14 bases between. The CDR3 has 14 residues. The CDR3, as DNA: TGTGCCATCAGGTTGGCAGGGGCGGATTCACCCCTCCACTTT. Protein product: CAIRLAGADSPLHF.

The chain carries TRBV11-1 and TRBJ1-5, with a possible D match to TRBD1 (6 bases). The ends were cut back, 4 bases at V and 2 bases at J, with 12 bases in the middle. CDR3 length: 15 amino acids. Germline values: CDR1 SGHAT, CDR2 FQDESV (reference sequence). The CDR3 nucleotides are TGTGCCAGCAGCTGGGGCAGGGGCGGCAATCAGCCCCAGCATTTT. Its protein product is CASSWGRGGNQPQHF. The whole variable domain, filled in from reference TRBV11-1 and TRBJ1-5, reads EAEVAQSPRYKITEKSQAVAFWCDPISGHATLYWYRQILGQGPELLVQFQDESVVDDSQLPKDRFSAERLKGVDSTLKIQPAELGDSAMYLCASSWGRGGNQPQHFGDGTRLSIL.

A few counts support this clone. This rearrangement joins TRBV6-6 to TRBJ1-1; D might be TRBD1 (5 bases). The CDR3 has 15 residues. Germline CDR1 MNHNY, CDR2 SVGAGI (reference sequence). Deletions cut 2 bases from V and 1 base from J, with 11 bases between. The DNA of the CDR3 is TGTGCCAGCAGTTACGTGGGGCAGTCGAACACTGAAGCTTTCTTT. Translating it yields CASSYVGQSNTEAFF.